This T cell receptor (beta chain) was captured in a study of shared clonotypes between healthy human individuals. Germline V gene lookup returns CDR1 GTSNPN and CDR2 SVGIG (reference sequence). J was trimmed by 0 bases and V by 5 bases; bases with no gene match: 2. This CDR3 has 13 amino acids. Sequencing was performed with immunoSEQ multiplex PCR; in TCRdb, only in-frame clones are kept and a portion is missing. The sample lists 2 million to 2.5 million clones; roughly 94% were seen once. Comment on this clone: The antigen remains unidentified.

Whole-study results and caveats: Among donors, clonotype sharing was expected to be affected by sequencing depth.

The origin of this receptor is a young man in good health. Sequencing was done on a sample of naive CD4+ T cells sorted from blood. Subset meaning: CD45RA+ positively selected. This chain connects TRBV30 to TRBJ2-7; 9 bases match TRBD2. CDR3 loop: CAWQTSGSYEQYF. CDR3 DNA sequence: TGTGCCTGGCAGACTAGCGGCTCCTACGAGCAGTACTTC.